One and the same sample provided the 14 T cell receptor beta chains below, sequenced in a study. Adaptor-ligated barcode primers were used to amplify TRBV12-4/TRBJ1-2 clonotypes. TCRdb independently ran MiXCR on the multiplex PCR reads; one entry per CDR3 protein. This repertoire shows under 1,500 distinct CDR3 sequences, about 25% found once; its top ten account for approximately 6.8%. Treg sorting used a CD4+CD25+CD127-/low gate. Source material: tumor-infiltrating Tregs sorted from the breast tumor. Receptor source: a female donor with breast cancer.

This clonotype is categorized as large (0.1 to 1%). The gene calls are TRBV12-3 or TRBV12-4 and TRBJ1-2; no reliable D call. The CDR3 length is 13 residues. V was pared by 5 bases and J by 4 bases, with 11 bases between. As DNA, the CDR3 is TGTGCCAGCAGTAATCGGGGATCCTATGGCTACACCTTC. Translated: CASSNRGSYGYTF.

This chain connects TRBV12-3 or TRBV12-4 to TRBJ1-2; TRBD1 is a possible D gene (5 bases). The CDR3 runs to 11 residues. Trimming left V 3 bases short and J 13 bases short, with 12 bases between. This CDR3 is CASSLGQATTF. CDR3 in DNA: TGTGCCAGCAGTTTGGGGCAGGCGACCACCTTC.

V usage is TRBV12-3 or TRBV12-4 and J usage is TRBJ1-2, with D unclear. Trimming cost V 6 bases and J 6 bases, with 17 bases left between them. The CDR3 is 14 amino acids. The CDR3 DNA reads TGTGCCAGCAGCCTCGGGAGGGCTCTCGATGGCTACACCTTC. Protein product: CASSLGRALDGYTF.

This chain connects TRBV12-3 or TRBV12-4 to TRBJ1-2; no definite D call. V was cut by 6 bases and J by 8 bases, with 16 bases left in between. This CDR3 spans 13 amino acids. Here the CDR3 DNA reads TGTGCCAGCAGCCCAGGTTCCGTCTTAGGCTACACCTTC. Residues: CASSPGSVLGYTF.

This clonotype is deemed medium-sized. J is TRBJ1-2 and V is TRBV12-3 or TRBV12-4; D unclear. CDR3 length equals 13 residues. The V end lost 6 bases, the J end lost 6 bases, and 14 bases lay between the germline ends. The CDR3 loop is CASSSLVGHGYTF. The CDR3 nucleotides are TGTGCCAGCAGCTCACTGGTAGGGCATGGCTACACCTTC.

This clonotype is large within its sample. The chain joins TRBV12-3 or TRBV12-4 to TRBJ1-2; no clear D gene. V shed 4 bases and J shed 4 bases, with 7 bases lying between them. The CDR3 extends over 12 amino acids. Written as DNA, the CDR3 is TGTGCCAGCAGTTCGCCGGCCTATGGCTACACCTTC. It encodes CASSSPAYGYTF.

The CDR3 DNA is TGTGCCAGCAGTGCCCTCGATGGCTATGGCTACACCTTC. It codes for CASSALDGYGYTF. This rearrangement joins TRBV12-3 or TRBV12-4 to TRBJ1-2; the D is unclear. This CDR3 spans 13 amino acids. Deletions cut 5 bases from V and 4 bases from J, with 11 bases between.

This clonotype is labeled as large. The chain employs TRBV12-3 or TRBV12-4 and TRBJ1-2; 7 positions agree with TRBD1. The trim removed 5 bases at V and 6 bases at J, leaving 6 bases unmatched. The CDR3 has 13 amino acids. DNA for the CDR3: TGTGCCAGCAGTCCGCGGACAGGCAATGGCTACACCTTC. Amino acid sequence: CASSPRTGNGYTF.

By sample share, this clonotype is large. J is TRBJ1-2 and V is TRBV12-3 or TRBV12-4, with D unclear. Trimming pared 5 bases from V and 0 bases from J, leaving 10 bases between. The CDR3 is 14 residues long. CDR3 protein: CASSTGSANYGYTF. The CDR3 nucleotides read TGTGCCAGCAGTACCGGGTCCGCTAACTATGGCTACACCTTC.

This clonotype is medium-sized (0.01 to 0.1%) within its sample. The chain couples TRBV12-3 or TRBV12-4 to TRBJ1-2; 8 bases map to TRBD1. V was clipped by 7 bases and J by 4 bases; unmatched bases: 11. The CDR3 has 15 amino acids. The CDR3 spells CASTPGRQGPYGYTF. Written as DNA, the CDR3 is TGTGCCAGCACACCCGGGAGACAGGGGCCCTATGGCTACACCTTC.

This clonotype was seen only a few times. This chain uses TRBV12-3 or TRBV12-4 with TRBJ1-2, with D uncertain. V dropped 4 bases and J dropped 4 bases, with 10 bases sitting between them. The CDR3 has 13 residues. The CDR3 DNA sequence: TGTGCCAGCAGTTCGACACGGCTCTATGGCTACACCTTC. Translating gives CASSSTRLYGYTF.

This clonotype is categorized as medium-sized. This sequence joins TRBV12-3 or TRBV12-4 and TRBJ1-2; D not certain. There are 13 residues in the CDR3. V dropped 3 bases and J dropped 0 bases, with 5 bases sitting between them. CDR3: CASSFKANYGYTF. The CDR3 DNA sequence: TGTGCCAGCAGTTTTAAGGCTAACTATGGCTACACCTTC.

This clonotype was found many times. The chain uses TRBV12-3 or TRBV12-4 and TRBJ1-2; the D gene is possibly TRBD1 (5 bases). The CDR3 consists of 12 residues. Between the trimmed V and J ends, which lost 6 bases and 8 bases, there was a span of 13 bases. The CDR3 DNA follows: TGTGCCAGCAGCCAGGGTATTCGGGGCTACACCTTC. The encoded protein is CASSQGIRGYTF.

The V call is TRBV12-3 or TRBV12-4, the J call TRBJ1-2; D might be TRBD1 (5 bases). Trimming took 4 bases from V and 6 from J, leaving 15 bases between them. The CDR3 sequence is 14 residues long. This CDR3 reads CASSSQALTDGYTF. CDR3 nucleotide sequence: TGTGCCAGCAGTTCTCAAGCCCTGACAGATGGCTACACCTTC.